Given below is one T cell receptor (beta chain) in context. The antigen remains unidentified. The entry originates in a study of T-cell reconstitution after alpha-beta-depleted transplantation in children. Findings of the study overall: The high TCRbeta diversity at day 60 in some patients came from surviving recipient T cells and thymic progenitors. By one year post-transplant, T-cell counts and diversity largely arose from T cells that were newly produced. Where alpha-beta T cells came from about two months after transplant was reportedly several hundred expanded graft clones.

The authors prepared the TCRbeta library with unique molecular identifiers. TCRdb processed the PCR reads anew with MiXCR; each CDR3 protein has one entry. The sample includes 670,000 or so distinct CDR3 sequences, under 15% of them seen just once. The source of this sequence is a girl aged 2 to 9 with congenital amegakaryocytic thrombocytopenia, due to receive a stem cell transplant. The sequenced sample was PBMCs, obtained before TCRalphabeta/CD19-depleted stem cell transplant.

The CDR3: CASSFPRNYGYTF. The CDR3 DNA is TGTGCCAGCAGCTTCCCAAGAAACTATGGCTACACCTTC. V is TRBV5-6 and J is TRBJ1-2; no definite D call. V dropped 2 bases and J dropped 2 bases, with 7 bases sitting between them. Germline V gene lookup returns CDR1 SGHDT and CDR2 YYEEEE. This CDR3 contains 13 residues.